The rows below give T cell receptor beta chains drawn from one sample of a study of beta chain features in type 1 diabetes. Using immunoSEQ multiplex PCR, the repertoire was profiled, and TCRdb retains in-frame clones only, with some absent. The sample lists under 400,000 clones, around 13% occurring once. The source material was central memory CD4+ T cells from blood. Receptors were obtained from a man aged 30-40 years in good health. Both conserved end residues are part of each CDR3. D genes are given only for firm matches. A row's size may be missing; if present it is once, few, many or a size class.

abundance | len | j_gene | d_gene | v_gene | CDR3nt | CDR3aa
few | 15 | TRBJ1-6 | - | TRBV5-1 | TGCGCCAGCAAGATGATACGGGACAACAATTCACCCCTCCACTTT | CASKMIRDNNSPLHF
- | 15 | TRBJ2-3 | - | TRBV7-2 | TGTGCCAGCAGCTTACGACTGGCCAGCGCAGATACGCAGTATTTT | CASSLRLASADTQYF
few | 16 | TRBJ2-3 | TRBD1 | TRBV5-1 | TGCGCCAGCAGCCGCCCGGGACAGGGCAATGGGGATACGCAGTATTTT | CASSRPGQGNGDTQYF
few | 14 | TRBJ1-5 | TRBD1 | TRBV2 | TGTGCCAGCACTGCAGGGACAGTCCGGGGGCCCCAGCATTTT | CASTAGTVRGPQHF
- | 14 | TRBJ2-5 | TRBD1 | TRBV10-3 | TGTGCCATCAAACAGGGGGCACACCAAGAGACCCAGTACTTC | CAIKQGAHQETQYF
few | 18 | TRBJ2-2 | TRBD2 | TRBV5-6 | TGTGCCAGCAGCCCTCGACTAGCGGGGGGGCTGAGGACCGGGGAGCTGTTTTTT | CASSPRLAGGLRTGELFF
- | 15 | TRBJ1-6 | TRBD1 | TRBV19 | TGTGCCAGTAGTCCCCCGGGACAGATGAATTCACCCCTCCACTTT | CASSPPGQMNSPLHF
- | 12 | TRBJ1-1 | - | TRBV6-1 | TGTGCCAGCAGTCCCGGCAACACTGAAGCTTTCTTT | CASSPGNTEAFF
few | 15 | TRBJ1-6 | - | TRBV5-1 | TGCGCCAGCAGCTTGGGGGGGCGTAATAATTCACCCCTCCACTTT | CASSLGGRNNSPLHF
- | 14 | TRBJ2-7 | TRBD2 | TRBV5-1 | TGCGCCAGCAGCACCAGACTAGCGGGGTACGAGCAGTACTTC | CASSTRLAGYEQYF
once | 11 | TRBJ2-3 | - | TRBV30 | TGTGCCTGGAGTAGTGGAGATACGCAGTATTTT | CAWSSGDTQYF
- | 15 | TRBJ1-1 | TRBD1 | TRBV7-9 | TGTGCCAGCAGTAACCAATTACAGGGGAGGGGTGAAGCTTTCTTT | CASSNQLQGRGEAFF